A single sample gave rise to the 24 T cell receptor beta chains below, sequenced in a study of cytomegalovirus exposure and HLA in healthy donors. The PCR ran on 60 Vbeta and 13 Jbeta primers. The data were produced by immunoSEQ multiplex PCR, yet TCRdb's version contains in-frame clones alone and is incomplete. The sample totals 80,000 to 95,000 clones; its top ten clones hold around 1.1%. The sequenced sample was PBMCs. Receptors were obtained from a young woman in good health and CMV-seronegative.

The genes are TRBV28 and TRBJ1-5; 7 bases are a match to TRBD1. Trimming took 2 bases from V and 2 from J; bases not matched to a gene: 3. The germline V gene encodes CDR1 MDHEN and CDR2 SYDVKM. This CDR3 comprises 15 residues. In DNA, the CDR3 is TGTGCCAGCAGTTTAACAGGGGCGCGCAATCAGCCCCAGCATTTT. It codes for CASSLTGARNQPQHF.

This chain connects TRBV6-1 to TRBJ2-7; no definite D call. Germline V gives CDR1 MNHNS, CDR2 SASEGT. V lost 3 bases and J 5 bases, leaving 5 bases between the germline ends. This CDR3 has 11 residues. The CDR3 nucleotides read TGTGCCAGCAGTGAGGCCAACGAGCAGTACTTC. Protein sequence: CASSEANEQYF.

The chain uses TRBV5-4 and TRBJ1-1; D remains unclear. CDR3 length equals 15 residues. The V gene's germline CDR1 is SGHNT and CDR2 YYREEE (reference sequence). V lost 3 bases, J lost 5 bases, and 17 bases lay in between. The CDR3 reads CASSSPRALHTEAFF. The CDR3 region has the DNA TGTGCCAGCAGCTCCCCGAGGGCACTCCATACTGAAGCTTTCTTT.

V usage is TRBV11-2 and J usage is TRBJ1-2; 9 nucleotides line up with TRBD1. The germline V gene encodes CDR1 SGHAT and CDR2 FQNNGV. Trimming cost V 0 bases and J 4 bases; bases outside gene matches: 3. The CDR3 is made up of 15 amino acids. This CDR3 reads CASSLETGGLYGYTF. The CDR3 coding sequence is TGTGCCAGCAGCTTAGAGACAGGGGGGCTCTATGGCTACACCTTC.

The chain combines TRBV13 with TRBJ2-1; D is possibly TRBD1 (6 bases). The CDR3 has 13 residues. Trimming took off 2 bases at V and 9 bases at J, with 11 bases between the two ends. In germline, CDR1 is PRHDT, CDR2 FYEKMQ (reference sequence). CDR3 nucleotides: TGTGCCAGCAGCTTAAACAGGGTTGGTGAGCAGTTCTTC. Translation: CASSLNRVGEQFF.

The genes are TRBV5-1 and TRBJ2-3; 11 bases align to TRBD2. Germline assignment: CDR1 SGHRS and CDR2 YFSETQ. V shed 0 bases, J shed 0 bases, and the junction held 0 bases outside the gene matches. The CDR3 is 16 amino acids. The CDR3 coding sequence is TGCGCCAGCAGCTTGGGGACTAGCGGGAGCACAGATACGCAGTATTTT. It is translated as CASSLGTSGSTDTQYF.

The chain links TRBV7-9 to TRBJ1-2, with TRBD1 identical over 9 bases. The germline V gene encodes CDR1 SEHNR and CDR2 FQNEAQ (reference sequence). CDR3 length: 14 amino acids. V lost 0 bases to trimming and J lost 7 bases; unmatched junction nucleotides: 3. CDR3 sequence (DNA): TGTGCCAGCAGCTTAGCTACAGGGGGCTCTGGCTACACCTTC. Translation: CASSLATGGSGYTF.

The CDR3 DNA sequence: TGTGCCAGTAGTATAGGGTCATCAGTCAATGAGCAGTTCTTC. Translation: CASSIGSSVNEQFF. The V and J genes are TRBV19 and TRBJ2-1, with D unclear. Trimming pared 1 base from V and 6 bases from J, leaving 10 bases between. The CDR3 is 14 amino acids. Germline V lookup: CDR1 LNHDA, CDR2 SQIVND (reference sequence).

Here the CDR3 DNA reads TGTGCCAGTAGGGACAGGGGGAATTCACCCCTCCACTTT. Translation: CASRDRGNSPLHF. The rearrangement links TRBV19 to TRBJ1-6, with 10 positions matching TRBD1. The V gene end was trimmed by 6 bases and the J gene end by 7 bases; junction bases not matched to a gene: 0. From germline, CDR1 is LNHDA and CDR2 SQIVND (reference sequence). This CDR3 spans 13 amino acids.

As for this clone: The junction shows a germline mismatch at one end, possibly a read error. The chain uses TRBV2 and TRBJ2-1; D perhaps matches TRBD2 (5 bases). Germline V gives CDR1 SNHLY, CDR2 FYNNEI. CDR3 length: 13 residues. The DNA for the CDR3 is TGTGCCAGCGGGAGAGGCTCCGACAATGAGCAGTTCTTC. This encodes CASGRGSDNEQFF. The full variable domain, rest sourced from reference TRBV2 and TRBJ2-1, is EPEVTQTPSHQVTQMGQEVILRCVPISNHLYFYWYRQILGQKVEFLVSFYNNEISEKSEIFDDQFSVERPDGSNFTLKIRSTKLEDSAMYFCASGRGSDNEQFFGPGTRLTVL.

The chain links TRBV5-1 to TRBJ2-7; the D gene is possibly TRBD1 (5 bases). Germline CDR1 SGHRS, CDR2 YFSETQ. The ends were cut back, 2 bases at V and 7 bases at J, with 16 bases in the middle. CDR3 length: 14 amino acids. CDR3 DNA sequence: TGCGCCAGCAGCTTCGAGCAGGGTGTGCAGGAGCAGTACTTC. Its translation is CASSFEQGVQEQYF.

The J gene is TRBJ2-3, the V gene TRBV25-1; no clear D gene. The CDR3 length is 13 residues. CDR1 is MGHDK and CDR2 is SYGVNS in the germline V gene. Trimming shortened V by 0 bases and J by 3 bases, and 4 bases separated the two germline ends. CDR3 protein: CASSEYMTDTQYF. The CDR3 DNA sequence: TGTGCCAGCAGTGAATACATGACAGATACGCAGTATTTT.

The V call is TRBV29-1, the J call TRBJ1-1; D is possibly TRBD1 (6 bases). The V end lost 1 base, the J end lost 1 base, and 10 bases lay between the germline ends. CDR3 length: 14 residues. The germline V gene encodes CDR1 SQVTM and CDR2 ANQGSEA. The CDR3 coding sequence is TGCAGCGTTGAAGGGCGAGGGGGGAACACTGAAGCTTTCTTT. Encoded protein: CSVEGRGGNTEAFF.

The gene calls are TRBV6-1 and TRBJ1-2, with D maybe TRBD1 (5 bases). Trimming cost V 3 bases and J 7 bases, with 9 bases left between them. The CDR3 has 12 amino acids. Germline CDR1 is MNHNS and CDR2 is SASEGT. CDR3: CASSDRVAGYTF. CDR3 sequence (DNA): TGTGCCAGCAGTGACAGGGTTGCTGGCTACACCTTC.

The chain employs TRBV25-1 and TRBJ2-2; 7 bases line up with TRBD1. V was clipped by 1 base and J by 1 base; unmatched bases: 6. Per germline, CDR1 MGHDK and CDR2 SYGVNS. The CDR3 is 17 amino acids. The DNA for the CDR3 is TGTGCCAGCAGTGAATTGGGCAGGGGGATGAACACCGGGGAGCTGTTTTTT. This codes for CASSELGRGMNTGELFF.

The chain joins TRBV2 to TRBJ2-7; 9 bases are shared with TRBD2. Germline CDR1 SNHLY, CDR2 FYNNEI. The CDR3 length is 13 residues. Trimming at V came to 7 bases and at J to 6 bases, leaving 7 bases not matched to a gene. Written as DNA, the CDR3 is TGTGCCAGCACCGCGGGAGGGTTCGCCGAGCAGTACTTC. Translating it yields CASTAGGFAEQYF.

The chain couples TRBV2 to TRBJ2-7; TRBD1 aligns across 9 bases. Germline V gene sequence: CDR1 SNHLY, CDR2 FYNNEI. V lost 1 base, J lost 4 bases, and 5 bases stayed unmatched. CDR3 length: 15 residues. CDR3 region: CASSEVGGTGYEQYF. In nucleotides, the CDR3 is TGTGCCAGCAGTGAAGTAGGGGGGACAGGGTACGAGCAGTACTTC.

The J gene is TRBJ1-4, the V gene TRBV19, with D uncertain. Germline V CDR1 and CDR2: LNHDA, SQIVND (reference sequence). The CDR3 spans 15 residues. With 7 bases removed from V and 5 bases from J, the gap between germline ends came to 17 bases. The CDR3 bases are TGTGCCAGTATGGATTTAAGCGGCCCCAATGAAAAACTGTTTTTT. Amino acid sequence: CASMDLSGPNEKLFF.

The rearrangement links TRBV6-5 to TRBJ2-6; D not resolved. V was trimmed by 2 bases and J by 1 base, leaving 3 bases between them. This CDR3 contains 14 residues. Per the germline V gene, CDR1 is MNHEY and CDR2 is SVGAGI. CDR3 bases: TGTGCCAGCAGTTACGTATCTGGGGCCAACGTCCTGACTTTC. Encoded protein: CASSYVSGANVLTF.

CDR3 in DNA: TGTGCCAGTAGTAAACTGAACACCGGGGAGCTGTTTTTT. As protein: CASSKLNTGELFF. The chain links TRBV19 to TRBJ2-2, with no clear D. V was trimmed by 4 bases and J by 1 base, leaving 4 bases between them. Germline CDR1 LNHDA, CDR2 SQIVND (reference sequence). The CDR3 is made up of 13 amino acids.

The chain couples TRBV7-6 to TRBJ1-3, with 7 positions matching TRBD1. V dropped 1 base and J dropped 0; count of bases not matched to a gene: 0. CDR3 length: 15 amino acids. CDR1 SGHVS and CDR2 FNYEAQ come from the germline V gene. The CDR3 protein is CASSLGQGSGNTIYF. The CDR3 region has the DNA TGTGCCAGCAGCTTAGGACAGGGCTCTGGAAACACCATATATTTT.

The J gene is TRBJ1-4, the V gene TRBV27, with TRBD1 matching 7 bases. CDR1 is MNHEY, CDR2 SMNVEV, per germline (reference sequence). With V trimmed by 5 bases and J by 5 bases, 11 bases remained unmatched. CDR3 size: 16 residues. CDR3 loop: CASSLFVRDSNEKLFF. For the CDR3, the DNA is TGTGCCAGCAGTCTATTCGTACGGGACAGCAATGAAAAACTGTTTTTT.

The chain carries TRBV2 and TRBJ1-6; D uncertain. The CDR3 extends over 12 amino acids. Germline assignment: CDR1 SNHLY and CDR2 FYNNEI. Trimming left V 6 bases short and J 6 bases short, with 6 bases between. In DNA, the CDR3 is TGTGCCAGCAGCCACAGTAATTCACCCCTCCACTTT. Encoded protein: CASSHSNSPLHF. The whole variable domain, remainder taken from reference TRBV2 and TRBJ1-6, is EPEVTQTPSHQVTQMGQEVILRCVPISNHLYFYWYRQILGQKVEFLVSFYNNEISEKSEIFDDQFSVERPDGSNFTLKIRSTKLEDSAMYFCASSHSNSPLHFGNGTRLTVT.

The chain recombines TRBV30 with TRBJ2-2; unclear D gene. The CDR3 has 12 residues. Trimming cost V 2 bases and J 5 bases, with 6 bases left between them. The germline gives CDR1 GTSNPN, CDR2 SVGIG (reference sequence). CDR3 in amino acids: CAWSPRTGELFF. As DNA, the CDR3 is TGTGCCTGGAGTCCTAGAACCGGGGAGCTGTTTTTT.